This T cell receptor (beta chain) was sequenced during a study of CD4 T cells in relation to SARS-CoV-2 and coronaviruses. Measured with immunoSEQ multiplex PCR; TCRdb has only the in-frame clones, and not every one. This table holds around 56,000 clones, roughly 89% found once. Before the COVID-19 pandemic, during about 2011-2018, CD4+ T cells were taken from unexposed donors. CD4 enrichment then naive enrichment separated naive from memory CD4+ cells. Trimming shortened V by 5 bases and J by 3 bases, and 11 bases separated the two germline ends. Germline V gene lookup returns CDR1 SGHTA and CDR2 FQGTGA. The CDR3 runs to 15 residues.

The chain joins TRBV7-3 to TRBJ1-6; D is uncertain. The sample was memory CD4+ T cells from PBMCs. The TCR comes from a human donor in good health. DNA of the CDR3: TGTGCCAGCAGCCCACGGGGTGGCTATAATTCACCCCTCCACTTT. Translated, it gives CASSPRGGYNSPLHF.